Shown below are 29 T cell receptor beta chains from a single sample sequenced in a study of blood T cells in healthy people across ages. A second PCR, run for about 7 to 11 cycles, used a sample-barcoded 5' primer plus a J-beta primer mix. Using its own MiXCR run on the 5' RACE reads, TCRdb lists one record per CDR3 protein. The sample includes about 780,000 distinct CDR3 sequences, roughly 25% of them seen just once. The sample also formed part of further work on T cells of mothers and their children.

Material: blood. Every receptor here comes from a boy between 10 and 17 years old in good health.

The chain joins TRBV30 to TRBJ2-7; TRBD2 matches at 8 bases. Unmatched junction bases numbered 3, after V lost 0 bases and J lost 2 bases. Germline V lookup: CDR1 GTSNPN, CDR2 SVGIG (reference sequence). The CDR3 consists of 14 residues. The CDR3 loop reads CAWSVLRGAYEQYF. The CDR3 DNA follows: TGTGCCTGGAGTGTACTGCGGGGGGCCTACGAGCAGTACTTC.

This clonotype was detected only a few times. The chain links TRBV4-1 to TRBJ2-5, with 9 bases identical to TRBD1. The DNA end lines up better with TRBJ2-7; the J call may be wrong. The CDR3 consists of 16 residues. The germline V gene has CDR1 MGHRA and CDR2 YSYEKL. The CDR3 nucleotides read TGCGCCAGCAGCCAAGAGTTAGGACAGGGGCGTTACGAGCAGTACTTC. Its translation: CASSQELGQGRYEQYF.

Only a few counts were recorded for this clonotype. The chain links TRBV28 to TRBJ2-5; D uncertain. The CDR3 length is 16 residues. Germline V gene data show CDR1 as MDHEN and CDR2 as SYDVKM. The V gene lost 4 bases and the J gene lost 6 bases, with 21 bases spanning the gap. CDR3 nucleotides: TGTGCCAGCAGTTCCCCCATAACCTCCGGAACAAAGACCCAGTACTTC. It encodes CASSSPITSGTKTQYF.

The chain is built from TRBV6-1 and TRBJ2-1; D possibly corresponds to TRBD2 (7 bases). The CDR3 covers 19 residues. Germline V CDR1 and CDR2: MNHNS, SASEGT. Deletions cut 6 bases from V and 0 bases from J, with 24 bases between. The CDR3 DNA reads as TGTGCCAGCAGCCATCGGGGGCGGGAGTTCCTAAGCTCCTACAATGAGCAGTTCTTC. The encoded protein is CASSHRGREFLSSYNEQFF.

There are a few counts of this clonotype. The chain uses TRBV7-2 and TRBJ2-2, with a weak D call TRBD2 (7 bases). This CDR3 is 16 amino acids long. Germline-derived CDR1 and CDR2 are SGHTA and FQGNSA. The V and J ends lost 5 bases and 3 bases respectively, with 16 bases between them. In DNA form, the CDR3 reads TGTGCCAGCAGCCGCTTGCGGGGGCCTTACACCGGGGAGCTGTTTTTT. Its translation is CASSRLRGPYTGELFF.

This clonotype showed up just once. The CDR3 region has the DNA TGCAGTGCTAGAGATGGCGGGGTTAATGAGCAGTTCTTC. Translated, it gives CSARDGGVNEQFF. The chain links TRBV20-1 to TRBJ2-1, with D possibly being TRBD2 (6 bases). Trimming removed 0 bases from V and 7 bases from J, with 10 bases in between. Germline V gene sequence: CDR1 DFQATT, CDR2 SNEGSKA (reference sequence). There are 13 residues in the CDR3.

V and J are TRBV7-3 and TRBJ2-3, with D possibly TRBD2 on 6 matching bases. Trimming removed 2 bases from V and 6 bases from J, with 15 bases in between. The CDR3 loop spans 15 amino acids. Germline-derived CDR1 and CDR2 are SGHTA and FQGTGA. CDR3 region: CASSLDGGALDTQYF. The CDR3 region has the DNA TGTGCCAGCAGCTTAGACGGGGGAGCCTTGGATACGCAGTATTTT.

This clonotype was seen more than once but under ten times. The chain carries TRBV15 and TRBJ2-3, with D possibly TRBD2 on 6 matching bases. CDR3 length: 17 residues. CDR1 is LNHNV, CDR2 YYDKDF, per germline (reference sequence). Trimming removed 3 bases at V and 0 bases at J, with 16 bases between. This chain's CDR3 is CATSSPRAGTSTDTQYF. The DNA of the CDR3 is TGTGCCACCAGCAGCCCCAGGGCGGGGACTAGCACAGATACGCAGTATTTT.

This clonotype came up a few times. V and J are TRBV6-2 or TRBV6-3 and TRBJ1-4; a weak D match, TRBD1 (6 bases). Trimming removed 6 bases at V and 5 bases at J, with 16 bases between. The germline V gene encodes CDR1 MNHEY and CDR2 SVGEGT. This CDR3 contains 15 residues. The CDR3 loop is CASSSGQTINEKLFF. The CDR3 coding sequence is TGTGCCAGCAGCTCCGGACAGACTATAAATGAAAAACTGTTTTTT.

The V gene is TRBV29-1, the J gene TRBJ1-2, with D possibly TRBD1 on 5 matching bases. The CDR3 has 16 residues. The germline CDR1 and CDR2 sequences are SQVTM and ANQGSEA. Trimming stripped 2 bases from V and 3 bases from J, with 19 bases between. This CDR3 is CSVERDAGMSHYGYTF. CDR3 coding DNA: TGCAGCGTTGAAAGGGACGCGGGTATGTCCCACTATGGCTACACCTTC.

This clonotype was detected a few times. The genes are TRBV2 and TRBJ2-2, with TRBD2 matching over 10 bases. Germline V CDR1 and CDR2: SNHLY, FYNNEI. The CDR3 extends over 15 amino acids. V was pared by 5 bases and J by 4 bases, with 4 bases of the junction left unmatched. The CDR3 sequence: CASSPSGGSTGELFF. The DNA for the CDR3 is TGTGCCAGCAGTCCTAGCGGGGGTAGCACCGGGGAGCTGTTTTTT.

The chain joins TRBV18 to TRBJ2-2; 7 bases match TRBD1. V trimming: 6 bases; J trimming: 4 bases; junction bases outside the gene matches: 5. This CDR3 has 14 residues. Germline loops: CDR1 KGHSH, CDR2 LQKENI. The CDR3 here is CASSTGRTTGELFF. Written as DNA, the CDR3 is TGTGCCAGCTCGACAGGGCGGACCACCGGGGAGCTGTTTTTT.

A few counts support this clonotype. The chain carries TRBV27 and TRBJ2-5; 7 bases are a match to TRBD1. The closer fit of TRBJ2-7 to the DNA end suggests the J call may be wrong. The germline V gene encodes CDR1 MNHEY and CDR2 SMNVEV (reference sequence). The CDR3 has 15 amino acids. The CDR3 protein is CAPYVPGQWSYEQYF. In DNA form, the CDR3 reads TGTGCCCCTTACGTACCGGGACAGTGGTCCTACGAGCAGTACTTC.

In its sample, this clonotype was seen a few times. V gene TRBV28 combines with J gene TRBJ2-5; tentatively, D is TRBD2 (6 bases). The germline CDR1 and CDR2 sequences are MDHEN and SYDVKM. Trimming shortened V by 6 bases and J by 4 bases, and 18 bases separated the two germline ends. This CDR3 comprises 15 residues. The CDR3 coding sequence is TGTGCCAGCAGCTCGCGGGACTTCGAGGGAGAGACCCAGTACTTC. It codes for CASSSRDFEGETQYF.

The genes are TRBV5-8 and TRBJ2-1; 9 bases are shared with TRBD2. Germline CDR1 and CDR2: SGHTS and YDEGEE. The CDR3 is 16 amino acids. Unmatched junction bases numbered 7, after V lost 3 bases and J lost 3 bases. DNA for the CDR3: TGTGCCAGCAGCTCCGATAGCGGGAGTCTCTACAATGAGCAGTTCTTC. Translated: CASSSDSGSLYNEQFF.

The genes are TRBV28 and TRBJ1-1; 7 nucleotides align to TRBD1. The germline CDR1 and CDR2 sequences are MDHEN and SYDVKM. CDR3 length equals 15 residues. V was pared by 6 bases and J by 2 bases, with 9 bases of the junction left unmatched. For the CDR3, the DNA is TGTGCCAGCAGACCTCAGGGGGAGGGCAACACTGAAGCTTTCTTT. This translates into CASRPQGEGNTEAFF.

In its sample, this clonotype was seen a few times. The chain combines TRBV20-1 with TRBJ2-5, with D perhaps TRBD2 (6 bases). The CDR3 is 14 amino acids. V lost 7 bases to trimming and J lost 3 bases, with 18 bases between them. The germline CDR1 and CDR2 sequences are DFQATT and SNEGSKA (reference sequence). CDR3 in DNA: TGCAGTGGTCATGCTCGGGCTAGCGAAGAGACCCAGTACTTC. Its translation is CSGHARASEETQYF.

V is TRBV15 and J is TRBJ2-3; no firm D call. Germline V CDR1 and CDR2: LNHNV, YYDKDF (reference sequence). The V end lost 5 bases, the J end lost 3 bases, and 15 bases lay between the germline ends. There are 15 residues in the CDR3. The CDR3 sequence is CATSLVTEPTDTQYF. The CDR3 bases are TGTGCCACCAGCTTAGTCACAGAGCCGACAGATACGCAGTATTTT.

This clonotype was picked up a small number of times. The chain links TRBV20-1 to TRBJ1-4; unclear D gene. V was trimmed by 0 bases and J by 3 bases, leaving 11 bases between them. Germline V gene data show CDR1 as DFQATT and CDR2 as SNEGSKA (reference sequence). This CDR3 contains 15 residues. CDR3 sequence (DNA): TGCAGTGCTAGAGATCAGATCCAGTCTAATGAAAAACTGTTTTTT. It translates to CSARDQIQSNEKLFF.

The CDR3 spells CSASRLLETQYF. The CDR3 DNA reads as TGCAGTGCTAGCCGACTCCTTGAGACCCAGTACTTC. The rearrangement links TRBV20-1 to TRBJ2-5, with unresolved D. In germline, CDR1 is DFQATT, CDR2 SNEGSKA (reference sequence). V was clipped by 3 bases and J by 5 bases, with 10 bases between them. The CDR3 loop spans 12 amino acids.

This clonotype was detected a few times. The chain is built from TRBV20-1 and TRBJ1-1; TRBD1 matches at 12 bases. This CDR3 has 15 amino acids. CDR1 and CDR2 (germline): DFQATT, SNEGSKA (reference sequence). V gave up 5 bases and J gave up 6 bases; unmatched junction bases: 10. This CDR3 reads CSAGSGTGGLAEAFF. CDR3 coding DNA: TGCAGTGCTGGTTCCGGGACAGGGGGCCTCGCTGAAGCTTTCTTT.

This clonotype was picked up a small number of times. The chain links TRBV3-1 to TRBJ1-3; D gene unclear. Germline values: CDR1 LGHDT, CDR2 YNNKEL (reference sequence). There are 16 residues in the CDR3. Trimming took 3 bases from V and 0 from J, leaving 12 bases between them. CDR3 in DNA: TGTGCCAGCAGCCATGCCTGGAGCGACTCTGGAAACACCATATATTTT. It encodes CASSHAWSDSGNTIYF.

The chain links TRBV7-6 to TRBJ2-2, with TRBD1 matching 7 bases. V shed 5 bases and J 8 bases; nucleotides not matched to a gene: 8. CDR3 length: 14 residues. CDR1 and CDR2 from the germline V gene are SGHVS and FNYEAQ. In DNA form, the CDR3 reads TGTGCCAGCAGCACCGGACAGGCTCCGGGGGAGCTGTTTTTT. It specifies CASSTGQAPGELFF.

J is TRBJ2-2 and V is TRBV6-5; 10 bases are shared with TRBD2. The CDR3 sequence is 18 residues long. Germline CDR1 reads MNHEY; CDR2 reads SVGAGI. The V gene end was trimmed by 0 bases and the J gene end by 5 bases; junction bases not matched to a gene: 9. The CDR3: CASSYSSAAGGRTGELFF. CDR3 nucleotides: TGTGCCAGCAGTTACTCGAGTGCAGCGGGAGGGAGAACCGGGGAGCTGTTTTTT.

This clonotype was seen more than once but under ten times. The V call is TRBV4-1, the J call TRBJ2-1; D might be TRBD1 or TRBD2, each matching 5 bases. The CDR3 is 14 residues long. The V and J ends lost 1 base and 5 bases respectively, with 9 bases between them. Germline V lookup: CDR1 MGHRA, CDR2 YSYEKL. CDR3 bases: TGCGCCAGCAGCCAAGGGGGGTTTAACAATGAGCAGTTCTTC. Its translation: CASSQGGFNNEQFF.

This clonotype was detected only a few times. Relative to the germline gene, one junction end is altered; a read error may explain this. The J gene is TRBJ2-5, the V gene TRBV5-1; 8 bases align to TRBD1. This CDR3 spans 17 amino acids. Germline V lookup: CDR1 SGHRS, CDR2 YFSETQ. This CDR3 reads CASSLFGGQERQETQYF. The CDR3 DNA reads TGTGCCAGCAGCTTGTTCGGGGGACAGGAGCGTCAAGAGACCCAGTACTTC.

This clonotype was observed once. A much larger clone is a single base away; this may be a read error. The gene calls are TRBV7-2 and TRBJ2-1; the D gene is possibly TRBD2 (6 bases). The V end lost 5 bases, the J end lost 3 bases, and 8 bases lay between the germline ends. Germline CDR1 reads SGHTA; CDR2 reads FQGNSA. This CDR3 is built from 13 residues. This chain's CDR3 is CASSRGNYNEQFF. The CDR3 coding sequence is TGTGCCAGCAGCCGGGGGAACTACAATGAGCAGTTCTTC.

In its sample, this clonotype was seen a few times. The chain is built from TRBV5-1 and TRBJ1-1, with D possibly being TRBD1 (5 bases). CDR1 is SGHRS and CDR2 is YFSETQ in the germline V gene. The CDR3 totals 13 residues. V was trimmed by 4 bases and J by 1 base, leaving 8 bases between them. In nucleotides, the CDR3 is TGCGCCAGCAGCATCGACAGGAACACTGAAGCTTTCTTT. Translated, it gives CASSIDRNTEAFF.

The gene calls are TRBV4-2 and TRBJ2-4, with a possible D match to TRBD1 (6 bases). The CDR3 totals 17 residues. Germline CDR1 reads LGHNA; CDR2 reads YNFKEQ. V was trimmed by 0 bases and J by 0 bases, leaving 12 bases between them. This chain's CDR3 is CASSQDARGLAKNIQYF. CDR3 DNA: TGTGCCAGCAGCCAAGACGCCAGGGGATTAGCCAAAAACATTCAGTACTTC.